The entry below describes one T cell receptor (beta chain). V was clipped by 4 bases and J by 8 bases; unmatched bases: 16. The CDR3 length is 16 residues. The germline V gene encodes CDR1 KGHSH and CDR2 LQKENI. This sample was taken from a study of blood T cell repertoires in COVID-19. The table came from immunoSEQ multiplex PCR; TCRdb's copy has only in-frame clones and leaves some out. The repertoire holds about 220,000 clones, with about 78% as singletons. The sequenced material came from peripheral blood. The TCR originated in a woman between 65 and 79 years old with acute or convalescent COVID-19. The chain recombines TRBV18 with TRBJ1-2; TRBD1 matches at 7 bases. DNA of the CDR3: TGTGCCAGCTCACGAACGACAGGGTCCGCCTCGGAAGGCTACACCTTC. Amino acids: CASSRTTGSASEGYTF.